This is a list of T cell receptor beta chains from one sample in a study of blood T cell repertoires in COVID-19. TCRdb keeps only in-frame clones here, not all; method: immunoSEQ multiplex PCR. The data show approximately 120,000 clones, under 90% seen once. Material: peripheral blood. These TCRs come from a woman aged 45-65 years with acute or convalescent COVID-19. CDR3s include the opening cysteine and the closing phenylalanine or tryptophan. The D gene is left open where the match is weak. Clone size is given for some rows only: seen once, a few or many times, or a class if the clone is expanded.

d_call	clone_size	v_call	j_call	cdr3_aa	cdr3_nt
NA	once	TRBV6-1	TRBJ2-5	CASSEAGRDQETQYF	TGTGCCAGCAGTGAAGCCGGCAGGGACCAAGAGACCCAGTACTTC
TRBD1	once	TRBV30	TRBJ2-6	CASQGAGANVLTF	TGTGCCTCCCAGGGGGCCGGGGCCAACGTCCTGACTTTC
TRBD1	NA	TRBV15	TRBJ2-7	CATSRSRDRGPYEQYF	TGTGCCACCAGCAGGAGCCGGGACAGGGGACCCTACGAGCAGTACTTC
TRBD1	NA	TRBV30	TRBJ2-5	CAWSQQGPRGQETQYF	TGTGCCTGGAGTCAACAGGGGCCGAGAGGCCAAGAGACCCAGTACTTC
TRBD2	many	TRBV7-3	TRBJ2-5	CASSPGGKVKETQYF	TGTGCCAGCAGCCCGGGGGGGAAGGTAAAAGAGACCCAGTACTTC
TRBD1	few	TRBV4-1	TRBJ1-5	CASSPAKPITGGKLNQPQHF	TGCGCCAGCAGCCCTGCTAAACCGATAACAGGGGGAAAGTTGAATCAGCCCCAGCATTTT
NA	once	TRBV19	TRBJ1-1	CASSVRTEAFF	TGTGCCAGTTCGGTTCGCACTGAAGCTTTCTTT
NA	NA	TRBV2	TRBJ1-2	CASSVEAFGYGYTF	TGTGCCAGCAGTGTAGAAGCTTTCGGCTATGGCTACACCTTC
TRBD1	few	TRBV30	TRBJ1-3	CAWKLPGQLTGNTIYF	TGTGCCTGGAAACTCCCGGGACAGCTGACTGGAAACACCATATATTTT
TRBD2	NA	TRBV3-1/TRBV3-2	TRBJ2-1	CASSQQLANEQFF	TGTGCCAGCAGCCAACAACTAGCGAATGAGCAGTTCTTC
NA	NA	TRBV28	TRBJ1-2	CANQDSSNYGYTF	TGTGCCAACCAGGACAGCTCTAACTATGGCTACACCTTC
NA	NA	TRBV5-1	TRBJ1-4	CASSLAGQRNEKLFF	TGCGCCAGCAGCTTGGCGGGACAACGAAATGAAAAACTGTTTTTT
TRBD1	NA	TRBV10-3	TRBJ2-6	CATSGTVSGANVLTF	TGTGCCACCTCCGGGACAGTCTCTGGGGCCAACGTCCTGACTTTC
NA	NA	TRBV28	TRBJ1-5	CASRRGAGVRGQPQHF	TGTGCCAGCCGCCGGGGGGCGGGGGTGCGGGGTCAGCCCCAGCATTTT
TRBD1	once	TRBV18	TRBJ1-2	CASSPGQGAKSGGYTF	TGTGCCAGCTCACCGGGACAGGGGGCGAAGTCTGGTGGCTACACCTTC
NA	NA	TRBV5-4	TRBJ2-5	CASSLGTLQETQYF	TGTGCCAGCAGCTTGGGGACTTTACAAGAGACCCAGTACTTC
NA	NA	TRBV12-3/TRBV12-4	TRBJ2-2	CAGSGRAGELFF	TGTGCCGGATCCGGGAGAGCCGGGGAGCTGTTTTTT
NA	NA	TRBV7-8	TRBJ2-7	CASTRETSYEQYF	TGTGCCAGCACCAGAGAGACTAGCTACGAGCAGTACTTC
TRBD1	NA	TRBV10-3	TRBJ1-3	CATGTGVGNTIYF	TGTGCCACCGGGACAGGGGTTGGAAACACCATATATTTT
NA	NA	TRBV7-9	TRBJ1-1	CASRLTSGNTEAFF	TGTGCCAGCAGGCTGACTTCTGGTAACACTGAAGCTTTCTTT
TRBD1	NA	TRBV28	TRBJ2-7	CASSFRLRGLPYEQYF	TGTGCCAGCAGTTTCCGCCTAAGGGGGCTCCCCTACGAGCAGTACTTC
NA	NA	TRBV12-5	TRBJ1-5	CASGLESGVGNQPQHF	TGTGCTAGTGGTCTTGAATCAGGGGTGGGCAATCAGCCCCAGCATTTT
NA	NA	TRBV3-1/TRBV3-2	TRBJ1-2	CASSQAGLYGYTF	TGTGCCAGCAGCCAAGCAGGACTTTATGGCTACACCTTC
TRBD1	NA	TRBV5-1	TRBJ2-2	CASSGTGGTGELFF	TGCGCCAGCAGCGGGACAGGGGGCACCGGGGAGCTGTTTTTT
NA	once	TRBV30	TRBJ1-2	CAWSVGDRIDGYTF	TGTGCCTGGAGTGTGGGTGACAGAATCGATGGCTACACCTTC
NA	once	TRBV7-9	TRBJ1-2	CASSARGESAYGYTF	TGTGCCAGCAGCGCACGGGGTGAGAGTGCCTATGGCTACACCTTC